This entry features one T cell receptor beta chain sequence. This clone's antigen is unknown. No base quality values were provided; no much bigger clone lies one nucleotide off. Systemically healthy Caucasian individuals from Russia, around 38 in total and aged 6 to 90 years, were included as donors. Each donor gave approximately 9.3 milliliters of peripheral blood, collected into EDTA-treated Vacutainer tubes. Ficoll-Paque density-gradient centrifugation was used to isolate PBMCs, with at least 6.5 million obtained per sample. Trizol reagent was used to extract total RNA from the PBMCs, yielding at least 6 micrograms per sample. For every donor, an aliquot of PBMCs went through flow cytometry to measure the percentages of naive CD45RAhigh/CD27high T cells. From a lookup of the germline V gene, CDR1 and CDR2 are SGHTA and FQGNSA. V sheds 5 bases and J sheds 1 base, leaving 13 bases between their ends. CDR3 length: 15 amino acids, cysteine to phenylalanine. The read is trimmed to its CDR3 DNA, 45 bases read in frame from base 1.

This sample was taken from a study of blood T cells in healthy people across ages (dated by TCRdb to the mid-2010s). In terms of the full investigation: In model experiments, roughly one uniquely barcoded TCR beta cDNA molecule per two T cells was captured by template switching. Using deep sequencing normalized with unique cDNA molecular identifiers, the study measured how TCR beta repertoire diversity changes with age. Four age groups were formed from the donors: young (average approximately 15 years), middle-aged (just under 40), aged (roughly 58) and long-lived (approximately 80). Donors of different ages were randomly distributed across sequencing lanes to avoid experimental bias. For two donors (one aged 18 to 30 and one aged 80 or older), the study analyzed two additional independent replicas of 1 million unique cDNA reads from the same blood draw.

The full study reports these points: Compared with the aged group, the long-lived group had more naive CD4+ T cells, fewer expanded clones and increased TCR diversity, a pattern suggesting age selection. Observed TCR beta diversity per million T cells fell roughly linearly with age, and a significant reduction was already apparent by age roughly 40. The percentage of naive T cells measured by flow cytometry correlated strongly with observed TCR beta diversity. Because profiling used bulk unsorted PBMCs, naive and antigen-experienced compartments could not be compared conclusively. Because donor CMV infection status was unknown, age-related changes in expanded clonotypes were potentially confounded. Estimates of total diversity from one million sequenced T cells were regarded as lower bounds and underestimates.

Library generation was performed with 5' RACE. The sequencer listed for this sample is Illumina HiSeq 2500. The second PCR ran for roughly 6 to 11 cycles and used a J-beta primer mix along with a sample-barcoded 5' primer. A template-switch 5' adaptor carrying 12 random nucleotides introduced a unique molecular identifier onto each TCR beta cDNA molecule. At least 3 million CDR3-containing paired-end reads were obtained from each sample. First-strand cDNA was synthesized from all RNA with the Mint cDNA synthesis kit, primed by a TRBC-specific oligonucleotide. All cDNA was treated with uracil-DNA glycosylase and then went through a first 18-cycle PCR with the universal primers M1SS and BC2_uni_R. For the original study's pipeline: For normalization, 1 million high-quality reads, each with a distinct molecular identifier, were randomly selected from each sample. Reads with shared molecular identifiers were discarded instead of being binned into consensus sequences. MiTCR, with a Q25 quality threshold and the strictest error-elimination algorithm, was used for CDR3 identification, clonotype clustering and error correction. A nonparametric unseen species model using Euler transformation provided a lower-bound estimate of total TCR beta diversity. The public reads were quality trimmed at Q25 with fastp and then assembled into clones with MiXCR by TCRdb, keeping productive beta chains. Entries are consolidated by CDR3 protein sequence, retaining the most common genes and DNA. For this entry, the V and J calls and clone size follow TCRdb and not the study's own pipeline. The sample table holds roughly 1.5 million distinct CDR3 sequences, of which approximately 39% were seen once. Jointly, the top ten make up over 3.5% of the sample.

The chain is encoded by TRBV7-2 joined to TRBJ2-3, with no D gene named confidently. This clonotype originated in a woman under 30 in good health. The sample consisted of blood. The CDR3 reads as follows: CASSEKHGRTDTQYF. Read as DNA, the sequence is TGTGCCAGCAGCGAAAAGCACGGGCGCACAGATACGCAGTATTTT. The entire variable domain, with the stretches around the CDR3 drawn from the reference TRBV7-2 and TRBJ2-3 proteins, is GAGVSQSPSNKVTEKGKDVELRCDPISGHTALYWYRQSLGQGLEFLIYFQGNSAPDKSGLPSDRFSAERTGGSVSTLTIQRTQQEDSAVYLCASSEKHGRTDTQYFGPGTRLTVL.